The entry that follows covers one T cell receptor (beta chain) sequence. Its antigen is not known. Method: immunoSEQ multiplex PCR; TCRdb's copy keeps in-frame clones and lacks some. Seen here are about 50,000 clones, roughly nine tenths observed once, and the top ten hold around 11%. This entry comes from a study of CD4+ T cells in melanoma. General study findings and limits: CD8+ T cell, macrophage and B cell function reportedly correlated with neoantigen-specific CD4+ T cells. Reportedly, melanoma neoantigen-specific CD4+ T cells showed varied differentiation states.

The ends lost 8 bases at V and 4 bases at J; junction bases unmatched: 7. This CDR3 spans 13 amino acids. The germline gives CDR1 SEHNR, CDR2 FQNEAQ (reference sequence). The specimen sequenced was peripheral blood. The TCR was taken from a human donor with melanoma. The chain employs TRBV7-9 and TRBJ2-5, with 7 bases fitting TRBD1. In nucleotides, the CDR3 is TGTGCCAGCGGCCCCCGGGACAGAGAGACCCAGTACTTC. This codes for CASGPRDRETQYF.